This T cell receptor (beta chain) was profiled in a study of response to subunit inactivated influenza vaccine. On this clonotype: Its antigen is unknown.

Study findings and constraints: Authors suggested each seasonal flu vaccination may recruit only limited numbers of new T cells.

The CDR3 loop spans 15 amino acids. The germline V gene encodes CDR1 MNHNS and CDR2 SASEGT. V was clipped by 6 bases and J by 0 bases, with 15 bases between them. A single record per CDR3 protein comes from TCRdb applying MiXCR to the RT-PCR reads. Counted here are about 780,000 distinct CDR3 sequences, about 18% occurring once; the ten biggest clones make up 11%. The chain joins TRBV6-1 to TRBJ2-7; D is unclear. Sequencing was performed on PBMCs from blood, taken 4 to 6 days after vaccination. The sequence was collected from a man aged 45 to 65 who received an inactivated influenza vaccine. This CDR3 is CASSPAGDYSYEQYF. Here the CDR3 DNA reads TGTGCCAGCAGCCCCGCTGGGGATTACTCCTACGAGCAGTACTTC.